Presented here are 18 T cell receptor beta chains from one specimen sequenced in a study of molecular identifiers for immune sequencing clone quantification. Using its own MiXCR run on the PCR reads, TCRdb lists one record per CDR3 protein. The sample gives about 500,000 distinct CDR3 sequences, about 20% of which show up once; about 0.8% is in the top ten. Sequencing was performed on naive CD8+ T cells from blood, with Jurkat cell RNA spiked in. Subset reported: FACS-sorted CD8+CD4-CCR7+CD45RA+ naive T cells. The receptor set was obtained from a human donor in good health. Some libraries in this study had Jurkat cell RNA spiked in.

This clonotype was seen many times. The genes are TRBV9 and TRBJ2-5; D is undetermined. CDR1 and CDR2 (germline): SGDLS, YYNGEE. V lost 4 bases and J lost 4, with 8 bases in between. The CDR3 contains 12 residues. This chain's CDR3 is CASSPSAETQYF. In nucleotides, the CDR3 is TGTGCCAGCAGCCCCAGTGCAGAGACCCAGTACTTC. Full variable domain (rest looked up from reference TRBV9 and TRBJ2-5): DSGVTQTPKHLITATGQRVTLRCSPRSGDLSVYWYQQSLDQGLQFLIQYYNGEERAKGNILERFSAQQFPDLHSELNLSSLELGDSALYFCASSPSAETQYFGPGTRLLVL.

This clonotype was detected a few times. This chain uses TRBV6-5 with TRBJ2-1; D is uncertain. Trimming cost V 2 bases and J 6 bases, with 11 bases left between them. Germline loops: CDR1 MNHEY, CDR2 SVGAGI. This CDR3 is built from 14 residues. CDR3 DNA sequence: TGTGCCAGCAGTTACGGTCCAATGCTCAATGAGCAGTTCTTC. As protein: CASSYGPMLNEQFF.

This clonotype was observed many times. The CDR3 DNA follows: TGTGCCAGCAGCTTAGAGGATTCTGGCTACACCTTC. It is translated as CASSLEDSGYTF. The chain joins TRBV13 to TRBJ1-2; no reliable D call. V was shortened by 1 base and J by 7 bases, with 7 bases between the two germline ends. CDR3 length: 12 amino acids. Germline V gene lookup returns CDR1 PRHDT and CDR2 FYEKMQ (reference sequence).

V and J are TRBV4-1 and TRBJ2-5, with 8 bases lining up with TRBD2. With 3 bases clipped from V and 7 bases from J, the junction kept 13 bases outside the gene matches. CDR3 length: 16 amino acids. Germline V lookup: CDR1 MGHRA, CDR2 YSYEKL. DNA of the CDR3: TGCGCCAGCAGCCACCGGGCTAGCGGGTCCACGAGGACCCAGTACTTC. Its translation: CASSHRASGSTRTQYF.

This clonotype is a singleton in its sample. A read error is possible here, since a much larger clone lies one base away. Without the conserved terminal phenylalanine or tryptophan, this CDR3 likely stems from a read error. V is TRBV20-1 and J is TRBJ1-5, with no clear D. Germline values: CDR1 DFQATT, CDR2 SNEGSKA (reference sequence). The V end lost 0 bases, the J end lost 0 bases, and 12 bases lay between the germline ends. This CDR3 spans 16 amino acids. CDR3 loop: CSARDLRHHSNQPQHL. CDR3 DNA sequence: TGCAGTGCTAGAGATCTGCGCCACCATAGCAATCAGCCCCAGCATCTT.

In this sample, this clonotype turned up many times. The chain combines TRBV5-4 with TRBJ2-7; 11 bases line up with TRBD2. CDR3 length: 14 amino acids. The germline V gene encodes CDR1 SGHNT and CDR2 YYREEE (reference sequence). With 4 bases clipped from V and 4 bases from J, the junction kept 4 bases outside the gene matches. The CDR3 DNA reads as TGTGCCAGCAGCACCGGGACTAGCGGTTACGAGCAGTACTTC. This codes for CASSTGTSGYEQYF.

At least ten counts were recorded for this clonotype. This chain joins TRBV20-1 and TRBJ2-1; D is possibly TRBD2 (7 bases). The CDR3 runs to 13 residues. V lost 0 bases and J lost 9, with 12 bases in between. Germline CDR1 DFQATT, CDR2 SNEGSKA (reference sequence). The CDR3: CSAREGGEAEQFF. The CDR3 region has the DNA TGCAGTGCTAGAGAAGGGGGGGAGGCTGAGCAGTTCTTC.

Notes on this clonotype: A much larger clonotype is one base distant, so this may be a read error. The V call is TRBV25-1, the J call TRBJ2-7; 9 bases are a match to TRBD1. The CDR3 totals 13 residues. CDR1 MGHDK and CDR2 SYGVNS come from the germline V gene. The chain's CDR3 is CASGEGTGYEQYF. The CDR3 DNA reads TGTGCCAGCGGTGAAGGGACAGGGTACGAGCAGTACTTC.

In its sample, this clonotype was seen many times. CDR3 in DNA: TGTGCCAGCAGCTTTGAAAACACAGATACGCAGTATTTT. It translates to CASSFENTDTQYF. J is TRBJ2-3 and V is TRBV5-6; D is unclear. Germline V gene lookup returns CDR1 SGHDT and CDR2 YYEEEE. The CDR3 is 13 residues long. With 2 bases removed from V and 2 bases from J, the gap between germline ends came to 6 bases.

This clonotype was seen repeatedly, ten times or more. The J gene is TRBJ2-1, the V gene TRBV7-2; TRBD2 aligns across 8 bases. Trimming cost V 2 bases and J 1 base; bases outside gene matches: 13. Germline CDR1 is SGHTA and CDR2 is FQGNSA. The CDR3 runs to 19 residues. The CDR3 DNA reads TGTGCCAGCAGCTTATCGTCTAGACAACTAGCGGATTCCTACAATGAGCAGTTCTTC. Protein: CASSLSSRQLADSYNEQFF.

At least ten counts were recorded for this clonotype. The chain's CDR3 is CASRGLGLAGDGDTQYF. As DNA, the CDR3 is TGTGCCAGCAGAGGCTTGGGACTAGCGGGAGACGGAGATACGCAGTATTTT. The rearrangement links TRBV27 to TRBJ2-3; 14 nucleotides align to TRBD2. The CDR3 covers 17 residues. Looked up from germline, CDR1 is MNHEY and CDR2 is SMNVEV (reference sequence). Trimming cost V 6 bases and J 5 bases; bases outside gene matches: 10.

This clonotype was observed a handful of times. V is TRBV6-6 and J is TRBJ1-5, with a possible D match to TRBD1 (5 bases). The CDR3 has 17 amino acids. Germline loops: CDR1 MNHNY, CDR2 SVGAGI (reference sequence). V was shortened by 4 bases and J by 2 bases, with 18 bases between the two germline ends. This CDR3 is CASSFPPGVRGNQPQHF. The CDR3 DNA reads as TGTGCCAGCAGTTTCCCTCCGGGGGTTCGAGGCAATCAGCCCCAGCATTTT.

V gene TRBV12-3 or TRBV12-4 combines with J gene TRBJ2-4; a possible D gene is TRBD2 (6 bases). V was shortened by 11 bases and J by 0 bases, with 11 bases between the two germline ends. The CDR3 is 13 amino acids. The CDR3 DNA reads TGTGCCTCAGCGGGCGTAGCCAAAAACATTCAGTACTTC. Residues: CASAGVAKNIQYF.

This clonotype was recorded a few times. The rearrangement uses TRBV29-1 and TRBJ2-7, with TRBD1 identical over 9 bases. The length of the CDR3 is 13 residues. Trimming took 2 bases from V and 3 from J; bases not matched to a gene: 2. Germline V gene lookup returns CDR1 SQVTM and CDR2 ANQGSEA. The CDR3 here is CSVELGQGYEQYF. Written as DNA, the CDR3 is TGCAGCGTTGAACTGGGACAGGGCTACGAGCAGTACTTC.

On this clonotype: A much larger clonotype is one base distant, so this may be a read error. The CDR3 DNA sequence: TGTGCCAGCAGTCCTGGAACGGGGACTGAAGCTCTCTTT. Translation gives CASSPGTGTEALF. V and J are TRBV12-3 or TRBV12-4 and TRBJ1-1; tentatively, D is TRBD1 (5 bases). The CDR3 totals 13 residues.

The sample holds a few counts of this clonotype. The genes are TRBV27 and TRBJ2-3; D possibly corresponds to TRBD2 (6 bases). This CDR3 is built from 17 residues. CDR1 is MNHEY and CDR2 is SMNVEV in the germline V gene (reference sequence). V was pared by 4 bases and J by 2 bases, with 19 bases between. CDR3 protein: CASSSPRGSGITDTQYF. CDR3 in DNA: TGTGCCAGCAGTTCCCCGCGTGGTAGCGGAATCACAGATACGCAGTATTTT.

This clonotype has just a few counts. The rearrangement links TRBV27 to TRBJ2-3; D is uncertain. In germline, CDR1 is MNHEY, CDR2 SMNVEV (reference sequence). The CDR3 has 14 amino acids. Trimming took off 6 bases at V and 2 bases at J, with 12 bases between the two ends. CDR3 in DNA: TGTGCCAGCAGGCGGAGTTCCCCCACAGATACGCAGTATTTT. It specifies CASRRSSPTDTQYF.

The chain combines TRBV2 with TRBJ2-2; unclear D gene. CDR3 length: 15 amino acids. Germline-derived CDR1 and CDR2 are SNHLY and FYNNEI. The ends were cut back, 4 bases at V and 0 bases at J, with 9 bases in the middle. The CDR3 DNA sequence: TGTGCCAGCAGTGGGTCCAGGTCGAACACCGGGGAGCTGTTTTTT. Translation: CASSGSRSNTGELFF.